The clone carrying this T cell receptor (beta chain) occurred many times. The data originate from a study of T cells in Graves' hyperthyroidism and ophthalmopathy. Ophthalmopathy cases met thresholds of Clinical Activity Score at least 3, NOSPECS grade at least 4 and duration under 3 months. Germline loops: CDR1 DFQATT, CDR2 SNEGSKA (reference sequence). The V and J ends lost 6 bases and 5 bases respectively, with 20 bases between them. The CDR3 extends over 15 amino acids. The investigators amplified TCR beta CDR3 regions from RNA transcripts. The primer set for the first-round RT-PCR of the TCR CDR3 was HTBI. TCRdb re-analysed the multiplex PCR reads in MiXCR, keeping a single row per CDR3 protein. This repertoire shows about 350,000 distinct CDR3 sequences, 15% to 20% found once; its top ten account for 15% to 18%.

The specimen sequenced was blood. This receptor was obtained from a woman aged 40 to 50 with Graves' ophthalmopathy. The J gene is TRBJ1-5, the V gene TRBV20-1, with D possibly TRBD1 on 6 matching bases. CDR3 DNA sequence: TGCAGTGCGCCTAGGGGGGGGCGGGTTGATCAGCCCCAGCATTTT. Amino acid sequence: CSAPRGGRVDQPQHF.